In its sample, the clone carrying this T cell receptor (beta chain) was seen a few times. Its antigen is unknown. The data derive from a study of T cell repertoires in cytomegalovirus infection. Overall study context: Public TCR beta signatures indicated both CMV infection and matching HLA type.

CDR3 length equals 14 residues. V lost 6 bases to trimming and J lost 0 bases, with 11 bases between them. Germline CDR1 reads SGHRS; CDR2 reads YFSETQ. TCRdb called the reads again in MiXCR, with one record for every CDR3 protein. Of hundreds of thousands of distinct CDR3 sequences in the sample, 35% were seen once. Findings and limits, study-wide: In two of eight donors, the top clonotype was HLA-C-restricted CMV-specific. The cumulative frequency of public TCR beta families distinguished individuals who carried CMV together with the relevant HLA.

The clonotype originates from a human donor in good health (CMV status not recorded). Some clones in this sample may be carry-over from other donors' samples. The sequenced material came from PBMCs. V usage is TRBV5-1 and J usage is TRBJ2-3; D is undetermined. The CDR3 here is CASTPGVSTDTQYF. CDR3 DNA: TGCGCCAGCACCCCGGGTGTTAGCACAGATACGCAGTATTTT.